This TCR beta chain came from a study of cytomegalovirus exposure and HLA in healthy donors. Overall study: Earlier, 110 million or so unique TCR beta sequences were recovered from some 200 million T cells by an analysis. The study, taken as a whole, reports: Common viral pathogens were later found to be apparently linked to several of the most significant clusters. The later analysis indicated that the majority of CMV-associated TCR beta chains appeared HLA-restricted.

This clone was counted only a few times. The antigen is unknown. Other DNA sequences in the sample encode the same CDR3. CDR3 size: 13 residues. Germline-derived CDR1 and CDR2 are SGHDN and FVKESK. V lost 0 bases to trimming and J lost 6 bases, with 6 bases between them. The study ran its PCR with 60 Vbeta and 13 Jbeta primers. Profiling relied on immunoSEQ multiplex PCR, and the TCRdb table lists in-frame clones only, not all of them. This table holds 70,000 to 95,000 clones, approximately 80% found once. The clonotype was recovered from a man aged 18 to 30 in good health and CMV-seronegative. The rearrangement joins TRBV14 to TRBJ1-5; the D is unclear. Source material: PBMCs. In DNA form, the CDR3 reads TGTGCCAGCAGCCAAGATCTTGTTCAGCCCCAGCATTTT. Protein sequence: CASSQDLVQPQHF.